This T cell receptor beta chain was recovered during a study of blood T cell repertoires in COVID-19. Assay used: immunoSEQ multiplex PCR; TCRdb lists only in-frame clones, some missing. The repertoire holds 250,000 to 300,000 clones, more than 80% seen once, with approximately 1.2% in the top ten. CDR1 is MGHDK and CDR2 is SYGVNS in the germline V gene. V was trimmed by 3 bases and J by 7 bases, leaving 10 bases between them. The CDR3 spans 13 residues. Participants had their cohort set by participant-reported clinical history. The rearrangement joins TRBV25-1 to TRBJ1-3; TRBD1 might be the D (6 bases). The receptor's source is a woman in her thirties who had recovered from COVID-19. The sample was PBMCs or T cells enriched from blood (not recorded which). Here the CDR3 DNA reads TGTGCCAGCAGTGATGGCGGGGGCAACACCATATATTTT. Translation: CASSDGGGNTIYF.